A single sample is the source of the 9 T cell receptor beta chains below, sequenced in a study of blood T cells in healthy people across ages. A J-beta primer mix and a sample-barcoded 5' primer were used in a second PCR of roughly 7 to 12 cycles. From the 5' RACE reads, TCRdb called clonotypes with MiXCR, one entry per CDR3 protein. The table lists about 680,000 distinct CDR3 sequences, over 45% of them singletons. The sequenced material came from blood. Receptor source: a woman aged 60-70 years in good health.

The rearrangement links TRBV6-5 to TRBJ2-1; D is tentatively TRBD1 or TRBD2 (5 bases each). V was trimmed by 8 bases and J by 10 bases, leaving 21 bases between them. The CDR3 extends over 14 amino acids. Germline V lookup: CDR1 MNHEY, CDR2 SVGAGI. This CDR3 reads CASGKGRSNYEQFF. CDR3 nucleotides: TGTGCCAGCGGGAAGGGACGCTCCAACTACGAGCAGTTCTTC.

CDR3: CASSLGGLALYEQYF. DNA of the CDR3: TGTGCCAGCAGCTTAGGGGGACTAGCGCTCTACGAGCAGTACTTC. The chain is built from TRBV7-2 and TRBJ2-7; 10 nucleotides match TRBD2. Losses at the gene ends were 1 base for V and 3 bases for J; bases not matched to a gene: 3. The germline V gene has CDR1 SGHTA and CDR2 FQGNSA. CDR3 size: 15 residues. The complete variable domain, with remaining parts taken from reference TRBV7-2 and TRBJ2-7, reads GAGVSQSPSNKVTEKGKDVELRCDPISGHTALYWYRQSLGQGLEFLIYFQGNSAPDKSGLPSDRFSAERTGGSVSTLTIQRTQQEDSAVYLCASSLGGLALYEQYFGPGTRLTVT.

This clonotype was seen a few times. The chain couples TRBV2 to TRBJ2-6; a weak D match, TRBD2 (5 bases). Between the trimmed V and J ends, which lost 3 bases and 2 bases, there was a span of 8 bases. This CDR3 has 15 amino acids. Germline loops: CDR1 SNHLY, CDR2 FYNNEI. The CDR3: CASSEMEAGANVLTF. DNA of the CDR3: TGTGCCAGCAGTGAGATGGAGGCTGGGGCCAACGTCCTGACTTTC.

The rearrangement joins TRBV9 to TRBJ1-1, with 7 bases lining up with TRBD1. Germline assignment: CDR1 SGDLS and CDR2 YYNGEE. There are 15 residues in the CDR3. V shed 4 bases and J 0 bases; nucleotides not matched to a gene: 6. CDR3 in amino acids: CASSSQTGLNTEAFF. For the CDR3, the DNA is TGTGCCAGCAGCTCCCAGACAGGGCTGAACACTGAAGCTTTCTTT.

This chain links TRBV20-1 with TRBJ2-1, with TRBD2 matching 8 bases. The CDR3 sequence is 21 residues long. The germline V gene encodes CDR1 DFQATT and CDR2 SNEGSKA (reference sequence). After removal of 1 base from V and 0 bases from J, the junction contained 20 bases not matched to a gene. Here the CDR3 DNA reads TGCAGTGCTAGAGCCAACCTCGCCAGCGGGAGACCCAAGAGCTCCTACAATGAGCAGTTCTTC. Encoded protein: CSARANLASGRPKSSYNEQFF.

This clonotype has only a few counts. J is TRBJ1-1 and V is TRBV7-8; D gene uncertain. The germline V gene has CDR1 SGHVS and CDR2 FQNEAQ. This CDR3 spans 16 amino acids. V was pared by 5 bases and J by 4 bases, with 20 bases between. The CDR3 DNA follows: TGTGCCAGCAGCCGGAAGAGCGCCGGGTCGGCCACTGAAGCTTTCTTT. This sequence encodes CASSRKSAGSATEAFF.

The chain combines TRBV4-3 with TRBJ1-1, with TRBD1 as a possible D gene (5 bases). The CDR3 loop spans 16 amino acids. Per the germline V gene, CDR1 is LGHNA and CDR2 is YSLEER. V lost 4 bases, J lost 1 base, and 16 bases lay in between. CDR3 nucleotide sequence: TGCGCCAGCAGCCGAGAAATAGGGACGGAGAACACTGAAGCTTTCTTT. This encodes CASSREIGTENTEAFF.

J is TRBJ1-6 and V is TRBV6-6; the match to TRBD1 covers 7 bases. J was trimmed by 10 bases and V by 7 bases; bases with no gene match: 7. The CDR3 length is 13 residues. Germline lookup yields CDR1 MNHNY and CDR2 SVGAGI (reference sequence). In DNA, the CDR3 is TGTGCCAGCACCCCAGGGGGGAACTCACCCCTCCACTTT. Its protein product is CASTPGGNSPLHF.

In regard to this clonotype: One end of the junction varies from germline; a read error may be responsible. The rearrangement uses TRBV7-2 and TRBJ1-6, with D tentatively TRBD1 (5 bases). CDR1 is SGHTA and CDR2 is FQGNSA in the germline V gene. The CDR3 runs 16 residues. The chain's CDR3 is CASSLRGISYNSPLHF. DNA of the CDR3: TGCGCCAGCAGCTTAAGGGGTATAAGCTATAATTCACCCCTCCACTTT.